What follows is one T cell receptor (beta chain) and its context. This CDR3 region has 16 residues. The J segment lost 2 bases and the V segment lost 3 bases, leaving 5 bases of the junction unmatched. Germline assignment: CDR1 WSHSY and CDR2 SAAADI. This sample is part of a study of blood T cell repertoires in COVID-19. Study-level background: The study drew acute and convalescent COVID-19 samples from the United States, Italy and Spain. PBMCs, B-cell-depleted T cells, or T cells were the source of the cDNA or gDNA that made up the material.

As processed by the authors: The assay estimated nucleated cells by amplifying reference gene primers. Only in-frame clones appear in the TCRdb table, and some are missing; sequencing was by immunoSEQ multiplex PCR. V, J and clone size were drawn from that table, and D and trimming were deduced from the DNA. Of fewer than 250,000 clones listed, roughly four fifths are singletons. Sequencing used peripheral blood. The sequence derives from a woman in her fifties or sixties with acute or convalescent COVID-19. The chain joins TRBV10-2 to TRBJ1-5; 9 nucleotides match TRBD1. The CDR3 region is CASSDRTGVGNQPQHF. The CDR3 DNA reads as TGCGCCAGCAGTGACCGGACAGGGGTGGGCAATCAGCCCCAGCATTTT.